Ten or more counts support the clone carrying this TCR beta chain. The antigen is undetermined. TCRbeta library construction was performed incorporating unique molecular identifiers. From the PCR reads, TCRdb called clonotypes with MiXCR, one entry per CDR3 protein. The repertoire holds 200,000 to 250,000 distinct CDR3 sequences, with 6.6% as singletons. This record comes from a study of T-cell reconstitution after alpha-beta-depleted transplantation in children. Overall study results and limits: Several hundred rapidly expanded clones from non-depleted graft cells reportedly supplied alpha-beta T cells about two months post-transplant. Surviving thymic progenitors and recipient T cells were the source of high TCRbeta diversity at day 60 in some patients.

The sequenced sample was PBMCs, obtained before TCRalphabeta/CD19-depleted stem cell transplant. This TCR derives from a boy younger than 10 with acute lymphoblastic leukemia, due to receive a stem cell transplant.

CDR3 nucleotide sequence: TGTGCCAGCAGTTACTCATCAGGGGGCCAGGCTGAAGCTTTCTTT. Protein sequence: CASSYSSGGQAEAFF. This rearrangement joins TRBV6-5 to TRBJ1-1; 8 bases agree with TRBD1. Germline V lookup: CDR1 MNHEY, CDR2 SVGAGI. The CDR3 consists of 15 residues. Unmatched junction bases numbered 6, after V lost 0 bases and J lost 6 bases.